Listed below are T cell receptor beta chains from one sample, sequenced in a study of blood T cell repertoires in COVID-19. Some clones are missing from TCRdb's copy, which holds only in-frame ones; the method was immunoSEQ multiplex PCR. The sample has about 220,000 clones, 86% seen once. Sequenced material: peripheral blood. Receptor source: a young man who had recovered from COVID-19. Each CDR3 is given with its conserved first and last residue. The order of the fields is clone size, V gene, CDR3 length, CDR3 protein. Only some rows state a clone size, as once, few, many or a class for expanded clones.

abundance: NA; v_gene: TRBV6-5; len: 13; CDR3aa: CASSYTGGNGYTF
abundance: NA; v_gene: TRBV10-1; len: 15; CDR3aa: CASSDGGRGSGEQYF
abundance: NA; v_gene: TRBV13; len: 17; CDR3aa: CASSLRAGTGGYNEQFF
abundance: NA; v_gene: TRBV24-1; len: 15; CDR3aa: CATSSGGRQNYGYTF
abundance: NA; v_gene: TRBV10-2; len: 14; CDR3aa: CASRAGTGNTEAFF
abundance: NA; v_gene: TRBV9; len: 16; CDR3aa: CASSPGLAGVTGELFF
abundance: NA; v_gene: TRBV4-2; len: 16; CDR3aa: CASNQGQGQGERKLFF
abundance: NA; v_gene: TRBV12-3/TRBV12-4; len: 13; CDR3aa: CASTLGQQETQYF
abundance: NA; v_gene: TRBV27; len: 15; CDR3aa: CASSFGLAGVGEQFF
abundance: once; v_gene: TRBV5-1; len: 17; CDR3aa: CASSSVRDPSGANVLTF
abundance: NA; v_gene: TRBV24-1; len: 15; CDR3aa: CATSDPGTGSTEAFF
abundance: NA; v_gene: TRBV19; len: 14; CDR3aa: CASSMGGTNEKLFF
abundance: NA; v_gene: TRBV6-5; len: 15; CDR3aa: CASRRGGKTNEKLFF
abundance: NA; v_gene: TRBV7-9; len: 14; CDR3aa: CASSTGGEGYGYTF
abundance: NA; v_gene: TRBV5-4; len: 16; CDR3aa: CASSLGARGAEGEQYF
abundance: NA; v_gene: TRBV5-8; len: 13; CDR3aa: CASSSRGDRGYTF